This T cell receptor beta chain was sequenced in a study of blood T cells in healthy people across ages. Isolating PBMCs gave at least 6 million of these cells per sample. V lost 1 base and J 5 bases, leaving 12 bases between the germline ends. CDR3 size: 14 residues. Germline CDR1 SGHVS, CDR2 FQNEAQ. Study conclusions and caveats: With age, beta diversity per million T cells declined roughly linearly, significantly by about 37.

Points on this clonotype: Its antigen is as yet unknown.

Next came a second PCR, run for about 7 to 12 cycles, which used a sample-barcoded 5' primer along with a J-beta primer mix. Every cDNA molecule bore a tag from a template-switch adaptor containing 12 random nucleotides. MiXCR was run by TCRdb on the 5' RACE reads, yielding one entry per CDR3 protein. The sample lists about 1.1 million distinct CDR3 sequences, roughly two fifths occurring once. The V call is TRBV7-8, the J call TRBJ2-7; TRBD2 is a possible D gene (5 bases). Source material: blood. The TCR comes from a man younger than 35 in good health. The CDR3 coding sequence is TGTGCCAGCAGCTTAGAACGGGGTGTCGACGAGCAGTACTTC. It yields the protein CASSLERGVDEQYF.